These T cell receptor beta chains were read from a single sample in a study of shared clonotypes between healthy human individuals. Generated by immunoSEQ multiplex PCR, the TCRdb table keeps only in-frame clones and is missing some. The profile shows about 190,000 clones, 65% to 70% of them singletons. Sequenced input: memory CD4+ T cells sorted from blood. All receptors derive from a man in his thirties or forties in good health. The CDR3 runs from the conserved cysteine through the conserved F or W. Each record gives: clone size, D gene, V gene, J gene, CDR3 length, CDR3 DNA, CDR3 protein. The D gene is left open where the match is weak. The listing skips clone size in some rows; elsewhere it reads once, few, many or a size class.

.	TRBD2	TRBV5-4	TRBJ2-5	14	TGTGCCAGCAGCTTGTTCGGGAGGTCAGAGACCCAGTACTTC	CASSLFGRSETQYF
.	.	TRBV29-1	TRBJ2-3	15	TGCAGCGTAGCTACGGGACTCGTTAGCACAGATACGCAGTATTTT	CSVATGLVSTDTQYF
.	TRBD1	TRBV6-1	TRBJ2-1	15	TGTGCCAGCAGTGAAGACAGGGGAATTTACAATGAGCAGTTCTTC	CASSEDRGIYNEQFF
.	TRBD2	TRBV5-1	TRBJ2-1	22	TGCGCCAGCAGCTTGCCTCTCCCGGGACCACGGACTAGCGGGAAACCTGGAGATGAGCAGTTCTTC	CASSLPLPGPRTSGKPGDEQFF
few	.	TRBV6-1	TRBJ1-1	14	TGTGCCAGCAGAGGAGACGCATTGAACACTGAAGCTTTCTTT	CASRGDALNTEAFF
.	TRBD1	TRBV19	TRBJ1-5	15	TGTGCCAGCACGGACAGGGAATATAGCAATCAGCCCCAGCATTTT	CASTDREYSNQPQHF
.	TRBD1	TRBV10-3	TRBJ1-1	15	TGTGCCACCAATCGGGGACAGGGTATACCCACTGAAGCTTTCTTT	CATNRGQGIPTEAFF
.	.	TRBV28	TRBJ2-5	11	TGTGCCAGCAGTTTCCTCGAGACCCAGTACTTC	CASSFLETQYF
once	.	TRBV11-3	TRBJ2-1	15	TGTGCCAGCAGCTTAGCCACCAGAGTATACAATGAGCAGTTCTTC	CASSLATRVYNEQFF
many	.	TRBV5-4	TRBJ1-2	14	TGTGCCAGCAGCTTGGTATTGGGGTCTAGAGGCTACACCTTC	CASSLVLGSRGYTF
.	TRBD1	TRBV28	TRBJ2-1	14	TGTGCCAGCACCTACAGGGGGCATTCGGATGAGCAGTTCTTC	CASTYRGHSDEQFF
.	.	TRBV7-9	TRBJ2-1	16	TGTGCCAGCAGCTTTAAGTCATATGGGGTCAAAAATGAGCAGTTCTTC	CASSFKSYGVKNEQFF
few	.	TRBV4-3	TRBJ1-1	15	TGCGCCAGCAGCCAAGTTCAGGGTATTGACACTGAAGCTTTCTTT	CASSQVQGIDTEAFF
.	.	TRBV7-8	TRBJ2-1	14	TGTGCCAGCAGCGACGAGGGGACTGACAATGAGCAGTTCTTC	CASSDEGTDNEQFF
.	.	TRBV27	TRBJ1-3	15	TGTGCCAGCAGTTTAACGAGCATCTCTGGAAACACCATATATTTT	CASSLTSISGNTIYF
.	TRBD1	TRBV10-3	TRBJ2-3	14	TGTGCCATCAGTGTACAGGGGAAGGGTGGTACGCAGTATTTT	CAISVQGKGGTQYF
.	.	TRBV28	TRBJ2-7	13	TGTGCCAGCAGCCCTGATTTATCAACCGAGCAGTACTTC	CASSPDLSTEQYF
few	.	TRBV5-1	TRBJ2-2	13	TGCGCCAGCAGCCGCGTAGTTACCGGGGAGCTGTTTTTT	CASSRVVTGELFF
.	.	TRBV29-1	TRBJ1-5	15	TGCAGCGTTGGCGATGGGTCGGGGTCAAATCAGCCCCAGCATTTT	CSVGDGSGSNQPQHF
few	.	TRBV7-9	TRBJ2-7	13	TGTGCCAGCAGCTCATACAAGTCCTACGAGCAGTACTTC	CASSSYKSYEQYF
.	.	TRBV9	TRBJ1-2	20	TGTGCCAGCAGCGTAGGGGCAGGGATGATTGGCCAGAGGAAGATCTATGGCTACACCTTC	CASSVGAGMIGQRKIYGYTF
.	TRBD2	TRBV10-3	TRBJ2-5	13	TGTGCCATCAGGAGACTAGCGGAAGAGACCCAGTACTTC	CAIRRLAEETQYF
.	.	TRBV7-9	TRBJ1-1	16	TGTGCCAGCAGCATCCCGACCCAGGGTACGGACACTGAAGCTTTCTTT	CASSIPTQGTDTEAFF
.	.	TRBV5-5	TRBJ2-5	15	TGTGCCAGCAGCTCTCCGTGGCCGTACCAAGAGACCCAGTACTTC	CASSSPWPYQETQYF
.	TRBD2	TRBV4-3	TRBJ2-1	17	TGCGCCAGCAGCCAAGATGGGACTAGCGGGAGGCACAATGAGCAGTTCTTC	CASSQDGTSGRHNEQFF
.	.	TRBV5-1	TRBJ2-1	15	TGCGCCAGCAGCCGAAGGGCTAGCTCCTACAATGAGCAGTTCTTC	CASSRRASSYNEQFF
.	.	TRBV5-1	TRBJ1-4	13	TGCGCCAGCAGCTTGGCCTTTCCGGAAAAACTGTTTTTT	CASSLAFPEKLFF
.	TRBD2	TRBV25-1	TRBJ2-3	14	TGTGCCAGCGGTGGCGGGGGTAGCACAGATACGCAGTATTTT	CASGGGGSTDTQYF
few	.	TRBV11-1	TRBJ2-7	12	TGTGCCAGCAGCCCCAACACCTACGAGCAGTACTTC	CASSPNTYEQYF
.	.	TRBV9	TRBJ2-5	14	TGTGCCAGCAGTGCCACTACCGAAGGGTGGACCCAGTACTTC	CASSATTEGWTQYF
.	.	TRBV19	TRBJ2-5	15	TGTGCCAGTATTCTTTATCCTCAGAACCAGGAGACCCAGTACTTC	CASILYPQNQETQYF
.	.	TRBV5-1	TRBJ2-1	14	TGCGCCAGCAGCTTCAGCGGAGCCTACAATGAGCAGTTCTTC	CASSFSGAYNEQFF
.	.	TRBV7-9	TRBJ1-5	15	TGTGCCAGCAGCTTAGTCGGAGGGAGCAATCAGCCCCAGCATTTT	CASSLVGGSNQPQHF
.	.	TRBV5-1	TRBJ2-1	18	TGCGCCAGCAGCTTGGAGGGGGGTATCGGAGTTTCCTACAATGAGCAGTTCTTC	CASSLEGGIGVSYNEQFF
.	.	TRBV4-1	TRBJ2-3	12	TGCGCCAGCAGCCTTAGGGGGTATACGCAGTATTTT	CASSLRGYTQYF
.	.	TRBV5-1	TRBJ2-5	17	TGCGCCAGCAGCTCCGCCCGAAATAGCGGAGGGGGGGAGACCCAGTACTTC	CASSSARNSGGGETQYF
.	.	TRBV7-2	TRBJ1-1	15	TGTGCCAGCAGCCCGAAGACAGGTGTGAACACTGAAGCTTTCTTT	CASSPKTGVNTEAFF
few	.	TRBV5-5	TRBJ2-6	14	TGTGCCAGCAGCTTGGCGTCTGGGGCCAACGTCCTGACTTTC	CASSLASGANVLTF
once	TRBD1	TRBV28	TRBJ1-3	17	TGTGCCAGCAGTCCTATTGATGGGACAGGGCTAGGAAACACCATATATTTT	CASSPIDGTGLGNTIYF
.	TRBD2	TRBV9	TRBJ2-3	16	TGTGCCAGCAGCGTAGCTAGCGGGAGGGCCGGGGATACGCAGTATTTT	CASSVASGRAGDTQYF
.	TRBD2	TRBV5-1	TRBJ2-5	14	TGCGCCAGCAGCTTGCTAGCGGGCGAGGAGACCCAGTACTTC	CASSLLAGEETQYF
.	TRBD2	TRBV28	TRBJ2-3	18	TGTGCCAGCAAAATGGTCGGACTAGCGGGAGGGGGGGCAGATACGCAGTATTTT	CASKMVGLAGGGADTQYF